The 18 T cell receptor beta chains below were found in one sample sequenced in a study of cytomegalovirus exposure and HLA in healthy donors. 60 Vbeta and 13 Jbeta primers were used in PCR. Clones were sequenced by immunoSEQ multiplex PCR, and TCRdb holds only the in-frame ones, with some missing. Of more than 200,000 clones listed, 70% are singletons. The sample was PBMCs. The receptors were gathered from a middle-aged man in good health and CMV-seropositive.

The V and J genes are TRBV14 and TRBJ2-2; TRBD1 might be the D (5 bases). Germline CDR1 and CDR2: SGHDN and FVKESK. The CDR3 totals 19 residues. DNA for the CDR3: TGTGCTCGAACAAAGAAAAAAGGGGCACAACCCGCGAACACCGGGGAGCTGTTTTTT. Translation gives CARTKKKGAQPANTGELFF.

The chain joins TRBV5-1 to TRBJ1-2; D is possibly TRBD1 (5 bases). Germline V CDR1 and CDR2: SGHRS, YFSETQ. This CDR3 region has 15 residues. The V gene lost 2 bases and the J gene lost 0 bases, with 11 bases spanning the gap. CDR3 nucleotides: TGCGCCAGCAGCTTAATAGGGGACTCTAACTATGGCTACACCTTC. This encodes CASSLIGDSNYGYTF.

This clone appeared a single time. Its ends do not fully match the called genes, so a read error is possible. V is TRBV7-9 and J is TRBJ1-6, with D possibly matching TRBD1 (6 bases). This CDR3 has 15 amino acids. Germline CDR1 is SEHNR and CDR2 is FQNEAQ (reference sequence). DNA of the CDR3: TGTTCCAGCAGCCAACAATCCCAGGGGAATTCACCCCTCCACTTT. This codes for CSSSQQSQGNSPLHF.

The CDR3 loop is CASRTIGELFF. The CDR3 DNA reads TGTGCCAGCAGAACAATCGGGGAGCTGTTTTTT. The J gene is TRBJ2-2, the V gene TRBV6-5; no clear D gene. The CDR3 length is 11 residues. The V and J ends lost 6 bases and 7 bases respectively, with 6 bases between them. CDR1 MNHEY and CDR2 SVGAGI come from the germline V gene.

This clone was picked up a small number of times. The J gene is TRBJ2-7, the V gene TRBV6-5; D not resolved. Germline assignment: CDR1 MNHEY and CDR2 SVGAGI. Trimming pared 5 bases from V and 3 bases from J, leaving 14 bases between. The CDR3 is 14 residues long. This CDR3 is CASSEVWASYEQYF. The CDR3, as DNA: TGTGCCAGCAGTGAAGTCTGGGCCAGCTACGAGCAGTACTTC.

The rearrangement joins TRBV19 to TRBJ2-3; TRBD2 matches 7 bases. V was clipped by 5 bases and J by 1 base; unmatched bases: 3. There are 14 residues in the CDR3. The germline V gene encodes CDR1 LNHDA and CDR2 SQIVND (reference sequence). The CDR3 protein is CASSGSGGTDTQYF. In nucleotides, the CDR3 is TGTGCCAGTAGTGGAAGCGGGGGCACAGATACGCAGTATTTT.

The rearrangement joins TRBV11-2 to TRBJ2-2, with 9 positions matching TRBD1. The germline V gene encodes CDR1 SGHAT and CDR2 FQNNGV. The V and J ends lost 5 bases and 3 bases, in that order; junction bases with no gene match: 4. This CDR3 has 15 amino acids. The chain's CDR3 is CASSPRDRDTGELFF. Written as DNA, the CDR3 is TGTGCCAGCAGCCCCCGGGACAGGGACACCGGGGAGCTGTTTTTT. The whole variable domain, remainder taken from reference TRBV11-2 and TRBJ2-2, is EAGVAQSPRYKIIEKRQSVAFWCNPISGHATLYWYQQILGQGPKLLIQFQNNGVVDDSQLPKDRFSAERLKGVDSTLKIQPAKLEDSAVYLCASSPRDRDTGELFFGEGSRLTVL.

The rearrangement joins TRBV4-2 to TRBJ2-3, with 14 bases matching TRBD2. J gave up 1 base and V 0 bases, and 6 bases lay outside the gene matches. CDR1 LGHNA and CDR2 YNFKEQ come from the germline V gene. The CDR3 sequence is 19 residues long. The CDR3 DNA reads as TGTGCCAGCAGCCAAGATGGGACTAGCGGGGGTTTAGGCACAGATACGCAGTATTTT. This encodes CASSQDGTSGGLGTDTQYF.

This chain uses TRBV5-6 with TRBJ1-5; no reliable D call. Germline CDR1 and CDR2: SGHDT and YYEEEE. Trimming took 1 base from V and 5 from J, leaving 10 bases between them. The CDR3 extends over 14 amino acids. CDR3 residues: CASSLYPGDQPQHF. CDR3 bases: TGTGCCAGCAGCTTGTACCCCGGGGATCAGCCCCAGCATTTT.

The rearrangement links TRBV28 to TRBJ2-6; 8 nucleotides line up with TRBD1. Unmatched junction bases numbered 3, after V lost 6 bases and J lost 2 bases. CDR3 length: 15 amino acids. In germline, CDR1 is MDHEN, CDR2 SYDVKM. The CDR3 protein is CASRTQGAGANVLTF. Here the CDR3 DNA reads TGTGCCAGCAGGACACAGGGGGCTGGGGCCAACGTCCTGACTTTC.

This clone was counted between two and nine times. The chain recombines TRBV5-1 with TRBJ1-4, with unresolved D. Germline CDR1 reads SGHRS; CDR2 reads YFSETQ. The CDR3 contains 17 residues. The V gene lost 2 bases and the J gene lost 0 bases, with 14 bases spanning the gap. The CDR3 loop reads CASSLGGAATTNEKLFF. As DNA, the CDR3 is TGCGCCAGCAGCTTAGGCGGTGCAGCGACAACTAATGAAAAACTGTTTTTT.

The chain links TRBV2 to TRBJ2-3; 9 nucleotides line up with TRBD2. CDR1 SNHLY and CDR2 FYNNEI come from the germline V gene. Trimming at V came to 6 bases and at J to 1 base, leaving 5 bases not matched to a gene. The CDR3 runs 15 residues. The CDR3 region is CASRETSGRTDTQYF. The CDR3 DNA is TGTGCCAGCAGGGAGACTAGCGGCCGCACAGATACGCAGTATTTT.

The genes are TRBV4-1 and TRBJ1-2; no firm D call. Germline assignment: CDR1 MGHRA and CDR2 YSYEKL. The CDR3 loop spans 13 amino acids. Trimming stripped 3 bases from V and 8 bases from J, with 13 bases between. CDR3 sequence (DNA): TGCGCCAGCAGCCACGTTTCCTCTAAGGGCTACACCTTC. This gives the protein CASSHVSSKGYTF.

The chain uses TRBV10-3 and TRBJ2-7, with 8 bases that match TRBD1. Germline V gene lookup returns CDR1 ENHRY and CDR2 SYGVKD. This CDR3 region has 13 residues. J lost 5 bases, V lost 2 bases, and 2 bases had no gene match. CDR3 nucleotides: TGTGCCATCAGTGAGCAACAGGGGGACGAGCAGTACTTC. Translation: CAISEQQGDEQYF.

The CDR3 loop is CASSLGTGTGSTDTQYF. The CDR3 nucleotides are TGTGCCAGCAGCTTGGGCACAGGGACAGGGAGCACAGATACGCAGTATTTT. The rearrangement links TRBV5-8 to TRBJ2-3, with 9 bases aligning to TRBD1. The V gene end was trimmed by 0 bases and the J gene end by 0 bases; junction bases not matched to a gene: 5. The CDR3 length is 17 residues. CDR1 and CDR2 (germline): SGHTS, YDEGEE.

The CDR3 sequence is CASSDGLDGYTF. Written as DNA, the CDR3 is TGTGCCAGCAGTGACGGGTTGGATGGCTACACCTTC. V usage is TRBV25-1 and J usage is TRBJ1-2; D is unresolved. CDR1 is MGHDK, CDR2 SYGVNS, per germline. The CDR3 consists of 12 residues. Trimming left V 3 bases short and J 6 bases short, with 8 bases between.

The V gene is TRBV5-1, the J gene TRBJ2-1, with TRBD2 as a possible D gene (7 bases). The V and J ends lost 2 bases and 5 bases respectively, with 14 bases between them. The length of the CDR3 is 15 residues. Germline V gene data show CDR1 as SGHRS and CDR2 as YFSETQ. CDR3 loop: CASSLGGEGNNEQFF. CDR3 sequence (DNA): TGCGCCAGCAGCTTAGGGGGGGAGGGGAACAATGAGCAGTTCTTC.

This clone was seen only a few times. CDR3 loop: CASSGPAADEQYF. The CDR3 DNA sequence: TGTGCCAGCAGCGGACCAGCGGCCGACGAGCAGTACTTC. This chain connects TRBV2 to TRBJ2-7; a possible D gene is TRBD2 (5 bases). V lost 6 bases to trimming and J lost 5 bases, with 14 bases between them. From germline, CDR1 is SNHLY and CDR2 FYNNEI. The CDR3 has 13 residues. Combining the CDR3 with reference TRBV2 and TRBJ2-7 gives the whole variable domain EPEVTQTPSHQVTQMGQEVILRCVPISNHLYFYWYRQILGQKVEFLVSFYNNEISEKSEIFDDQFSVERPDGSNFTLKIRSTKLEDSAMYFCASSGPAADEQYFGPGTRLTVT.